A selection of T cell receptor beta chains follows, all from one sample in a study of metastatic and nonmetastatic thyroid tumors. TCRdb re-called the PCR reads with MiXCR. Of some 12,000 clones in the sample, around two fifths are singletons; the top ten hold 15% to 20%. The sequencing input was tumor tissue. The receptors originated from a female donor with papillary thyroid cancer or a benign thyroid nodule (not recorded which). Some clones in this sample may be carry-over from other donors' samples. Both conserved end residues are part of each CDR3. A D gene is named only where the DNA matches it firmly. Rows give clone size only sometimes, using once, few, many, or a class for an expanded clone.

>TRBJ2-7|TRBV6-1|.|.
TGTGCCAGCAGTGAAGGCGTCGTCGGCAGTTCCTACGAGCAGTACTTC
CASSEGVVGSSYEQYF
>TRBJ2-7|TRBV7-9|.|.
TGTGCCAGCAGCCCGCAGACTGGGGAAAGGGAGCAGTACTTC
CASSPQTGEREQYF
>TRBJ1-5|TRBV12-3/TRBV12-4|few|.
TGTGCCAGCAGTTTTACGAGGGGGTACGAGCCCCAGCATTTT
CASSFTRGYEPQHF
>TRBJ1-3|TRBV10-3|.|.
TGTGCCATCAGTCCTCAAGGGGGGGCCTCTGGAAACACCATATATTTT
CAISPQGGASGNTIYF
>TRBJ1-2|TRBV5-1|.|TRBD1
TGCGCCAGCAGCTCTGATTACAGGGGGAACTATGGCTACACCTTC
CASSSDYRGNYGYTF
>TRBJ1-1|TRBV18|.|TRBD1
TGTGCCAGCTCACCACCCTCCAGGGGGTCGAACACTGAAGCTTTCTTT
CASSPPSRGSNTEAFF
>TRBJ2-3|TRBV11-2|.|.
TGTGCCAGCAGCTTGGGACGGGGCAGGGACACAGATACGCAGTATTTT
CASSLGRGRDTDTQYF
>TRBJ2-1|TRBV2|few|.
TGTGCCAGCGTCGGTAGGGAAGATCGAGCGGGCAATGAGCAGTTCTTC
CASVGREDRAGNEQFF
>TRBJ2-5|TRBV11-3|few|.
TGTGCCAGCAGCTTATCAATCGCGGAGACCCAGTACTTC
CASSLSIAETQYF
>TRBJ1-6|TRBV20-1|few|.
TGCAGTGCTTCCCAACAGGAATCCTCACCCCTCCACTTT
CSASQQESSPLHF
>TRBJ2-7|TRBV6-1|.|.
TGTGCCAGCAGTGTAAGCAGTTCTTCCTACGAGCAGTACTTC
CASSVSSSSYEQYF
>TRBJ2-1|TRBV6-2/TRBV6-3|few|TRBD2
TGTGCCAGCAGTTCGGGACTAGTTTACAATGAGCAGTTCTTC
CASSSGLVYNEQFF
>TRBJ1-6|TRBV6-5|few|.
TGTGCCAGCAGTTACTCGGTGACGGGTTCTAATTCACCCCTCCACTTT
CASSYSVTGSNSPLHF
>TRBJ1-2|TRBV6-5|few|TRBD1
TGTGCCAGCAGTTACTCGTTAACAGGGGGCAATTATGGCTACACCTTC
CASSYSLTGGNYGYTF
>TRBJ2-7|TRBV28|large|.
TGTGCCGGATCCGGGACGTTCTCCTACGAGCAGTACTTC
CAGSGTFSYEQYF
>TRBJ2-3|TRBV6-5|few|.
TGTGCCAGCAGTTACTCGCAGACTGTCACTAGCACAGATACGCAGTATTTT
CASSYSQTVTSTDTQYF
>TRBJ2-4|TRBV20-1|.|.
TGCAGTGCGGGAGGGGGGTCTGCCCAATTCGACATTCAGTACTTC
CSAGGGSAQFDIQYF
>TRBJ2-5|TRBV24-1|.|.
TGTGCCACCAGTGATTTAGTCGACGATGAGGAGACCCAGTACTTC
CATSDLVDDEETQYF
>TRBJ1-6|TRBV12-3/TRBV12-4|.|.
TGTGCCAGCAGTCAACTCCTGCAGGGCTCACCCCTCCACTTT
CASSQLLQGSPLHF
>TRBJ2-7|TRBV11-2|.|.
TGTGCCAGCAGCTTCGGGGCACGCGAGCAGTACTTC
CASSFGAREQYF
>TRBJ1-5|TRBV19|once|TRBD1
TGTGCCAGTAGTAGTTACCGGGACAGCCGGAATCAGCCCCAGCATTTT
CASSSYRDSRNQPQHF
>TRBJ2-6|TRBV20-1|.|.
TGCAGTGCTAGGCCCGAGGCTGGGGCCAACGTCCTGACTTTC
CSARPEAGANVLTF
>TRBJ1-5|TRBV7-8|.|.
TGTGCCAGCAGCTTAGTCGGGGGCGGGTCCCAGCCCCAGCATTTT
CASSLVGGGSQPQHF
>TRBJ2-1|TRBV7-6|few|.
TGTGCCAGCAGCTTAGTTTGGGAGGCCTCCTACAATGAGCAGTTCTTC
CASSLVWEASYNEQFF
>TRBJ2-7|TRBV28|few|TRBD2
TGTGCCAGCAGTTTATCGCTGACTAGCGTGGGCTACGAGCAGTACTTC
CASSLSLTSVGYEQYF
>TRBJ2-7|TRBV6-1|many|TRBD1
TGTGCCAGCAGAATGACAGGGGGCGCAGTTGACCACGAGCAGTACTTC
CASRMTGGAVDHEQYF
>TRBJ2-3|TRBV2|.|TRBD2
TGTGCCAGCAGGCTGGCGGGAGGGAGAAATACGCAGTATTTT
CASRLAGGRNTQYF
>TRBJ2-6|TRBV3-1|many|.
TGTGCCAGCAGCCAAGATGGACGGTTCTCTGGGGCCAACGTCCTGACTTTC
CASSQDGRFSGANVLTF
>TRBJ2-2|TRBV20-1|large|TRBD1
TGCAGTGCTGGAGGGACAGGGGGGAACACCGGGGAGCTGTTTTTT
CSAGGTGGNTGELFF
>TRBJ2-1|TRBV2|few|TRBD1
TGTGCCAGCCAGGACGACAGGGTTTATTACAATGAGCAGTTCTTC
CASQDDRVYYNEQFF
>TRBJ2-7|TRBV6-2/TRBV6-3|few|TRBD2
TGTGCCAGCAGTTACTCGAGCCTAGCGGGAGGGTACGAGCAGTACTTC
CASSYSSLAGGYEQYF
>TRBJ1-4|TRBV12-3/TRBV12-4|few|TRBD1
TGTGCCAGCAGTACCAACAGGGGGCCTGAAAAACTGTTTTTT
CASSTNRGPEKLFF
>TRBJ2-7|TRBV6-5|few|TRBD1
TGTGCCAGCAGTTACCGCGGGACAGGGGGGCACGAGCAGTACTTC
CASSYRGTGGHEQYF
>TRBJ2-7|TRBV6-1|.|.
TGTGCCAGCAGTGAAGGTCTTCAGGGAGTCAACGAGCAGTACTTC
CASSEGLQGVNEQYF
>TRBJ1-2|TRBV19|few|.
TGTGCCAGTAGTATGGGATTCGGGTGGGGCTACACCTTC
CASSMGFGWGYTF
>TRBJ2-7|TRBV27|large|TRBD2
TGTGCCAGCACTCTTACGGGACTAGCGAGTTACGAGCAGTACTTC
CASTLTGLASYEQYF
>TRBJ2-5|TRBV6-1|.|TRBD1
TGTGCCAGCAGTGACCGGACAGGGGCACAAGAGACCCAGTACTTC
CASSDRTGAQETQYF
>TRBJ1-3|TRBV12-3/TRBV12-4|few|.
TGTGCCAGCAGTTTAAGTCCGTGGGGCAGGTTCTCTGGAAACACCATATATTTT
CASSLSPWGRFSGNTIYF
>TRBJ2-7|TRBV7-2|medium-sized|TRBD2
TGTGCCGCAAACCGGGGGGGGACCTACGAGCAGTACTTC
CAANRGGTYEQYF
>TRBJ1-3|TRBV7-9|.|.
TGTGCCAGCAGCTTAGTAGGCTCTGGAAACACCATATATTTT
CASSLVGSGNTIYF
>TRBJ2-2|TRBV12-3/TRBV12-4|few|.
TGTGCCAGCAACACCAACACCGGGGAGCTGTTTTTT
CASNTNTGELFF
>TRBJ1-1|TRBV5-1|.|.
TGCGCCAGCAGCTTGGCACAGCCCATGAACACTGAAGCTTTCTTT
CASSLAQPMNTEAFF
>TRBJ1-2|TRBV20-1|.|TRBD1
TGCAGTGCCCAACAGGGGTGGGGTGATGGCTACACCTTC
CSAQQGWGDGYTF
>TRBJ2-1|TRBV2|.|.
TGTGCCAGCAGTGATGGGACCGAGCAGTTCTTC
CASSDGTEQFF
>TRBJ2-2|TRBV28|few|TRBD2
TGTGCCAGCAGTTTGATACGAGCGGGGCTCTCGAACACCGGGGAGCTGTTTTTT
CASSLIRAGLSNTGELFF
>TRBJ2-7|TRBV15|once|TRBD2
TGTGCCACCAGCAGAGATCCCCTAATAGCGGCGGGAGGGAAGTACGAGCAGTACTTC
CATSRDPLIAAGGKYEQYF
>TRBJ2-3|TRBV6-1|few|TRBD1
TGTGCCAGCACGGGACAGAACACAGATACGCAGTATTTT
CASTGQNTDTQYF
>TRBJ2-1|TRBV28|few|TRBD2
TGTGCCAGCAGTTCAGCGGGAGGTCGCAATGAGCAGTTCTTC
CASSSAGGRNEQFF
>TRBJ1-1|TRBV11-2|.|.
TGTGCCAGCAGCTTAAACTGGAACACTGAAGCTTTCTTT
CASSLNWNTEAFF
>TRBJ2-1|TRBV6-1|few|.
TGTGCCAGCAGCGGGACACTACGGATTGGTGAGCAGTTCTTC
CASSGTLRIGEQFF
>TRBJ1-2|TRBV5-5|.|.
TGTGCCAGCAGCCTATTAGGCGATGGCTACACCTTC
CASSLLGDGYTF
>TRBJ2-1|TRBV6-5|.|.
TGTGCCAGCAGTTACCACGATCCCGGGGCTGAGCAGTTCTTC
CASSYHDPGAEQFF
>TRBJ2-7|TRBV5-1|.|TRBD1
TGCGCCAGCAGCTGGGGACAGGGGGTTTCCTACGAGCAGTACTTC
CASSWGQGVSYEQYF
>TRBJ2-4|TRBV7-9|.|.
TGTGCCAGCAGCCTTTTGTTGTCAGGGACGGACATTCAGTACTTC
CASSLLLSGTDIQYF
>TRBJ2-7|TRBV14|.|.
TGTGCCAGCAGCCAAGATTGGAGTCCGGACTACGAGCAGTACTTC
CASSQDWSPDYEQYF
>TRBJ2-1|TRBV5-1|.|.
TGCGCCAGCAGCGCAGAAGACAGGTACAATGAGCAGTTCTTC
CASSAEDRYNEQFF